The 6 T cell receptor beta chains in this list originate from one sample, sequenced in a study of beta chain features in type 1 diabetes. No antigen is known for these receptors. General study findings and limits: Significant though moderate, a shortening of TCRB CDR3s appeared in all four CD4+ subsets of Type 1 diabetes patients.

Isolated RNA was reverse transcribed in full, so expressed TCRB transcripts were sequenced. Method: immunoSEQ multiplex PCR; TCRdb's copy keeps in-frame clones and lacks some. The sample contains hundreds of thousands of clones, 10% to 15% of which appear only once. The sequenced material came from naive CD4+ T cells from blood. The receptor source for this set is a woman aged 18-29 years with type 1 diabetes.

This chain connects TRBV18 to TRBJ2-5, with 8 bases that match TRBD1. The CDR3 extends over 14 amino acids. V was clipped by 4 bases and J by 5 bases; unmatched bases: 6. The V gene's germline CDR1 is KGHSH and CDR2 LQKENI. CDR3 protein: CASSRTGTRETQYF. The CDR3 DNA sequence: TGTGCCAGCTCACGGACAGGGACCCGGGAGACCCAGTACTTC.

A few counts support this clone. CDR3 residues: CASSWAGGDTEAFF. Here the CDR3 DNA reads TGCGCCAGCAGTTGGGCAGGAGGGGACACTGAAGCTTTCTTT. This rearrangement joins TRBV5-1 to TRBJ1-1; possibly TRBD1 for D (5 bases). The CDR3 sequence is 14 residues long. Germline-derived CDR1 and CDR2 are SGHRS and YFSETQ. V was trimmed by 5 bases and J by 3 bases, leaving 14 bases between them. The full variable domain, rest sourced from reference TRBV5-1 and TRBJ1-1, is KAGVTQTPRYLIKTRGQQVTLSCSPISGHRSVSWYQQTPGQGLQFLFEYFSETQRNKGNFPGRFSGRQFSNSRSEMNVSTLELGDSALYLCASSWAGGDTEAFFGQGTRLTVV.

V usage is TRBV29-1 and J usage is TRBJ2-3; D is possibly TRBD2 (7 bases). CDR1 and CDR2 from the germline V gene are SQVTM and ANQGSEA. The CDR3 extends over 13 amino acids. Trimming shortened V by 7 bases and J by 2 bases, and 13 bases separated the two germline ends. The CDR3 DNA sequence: TGCAGCGGGGGGGGGCGGATCACAGATACGCAGTATTTT. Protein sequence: CSGGGRITDTQYF.

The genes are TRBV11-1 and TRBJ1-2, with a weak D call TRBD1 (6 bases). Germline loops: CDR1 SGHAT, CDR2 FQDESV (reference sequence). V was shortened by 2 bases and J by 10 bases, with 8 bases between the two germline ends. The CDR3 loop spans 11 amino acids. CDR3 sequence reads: CASSLWDNYTF. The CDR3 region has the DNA TGTGCCAGCAGCTTATGGGACAACTACACCTTC. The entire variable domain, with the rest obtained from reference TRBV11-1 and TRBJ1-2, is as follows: EAEVAQSPRYKITEKSQAVAFWCDPISGHATLYWYRQILGQGPELLVQFQDESVVDDSQLPKDRFSAERLKGVDSTLKIQPAELGDSAMYLCASSLWDNYTFGSGTRLTVV.

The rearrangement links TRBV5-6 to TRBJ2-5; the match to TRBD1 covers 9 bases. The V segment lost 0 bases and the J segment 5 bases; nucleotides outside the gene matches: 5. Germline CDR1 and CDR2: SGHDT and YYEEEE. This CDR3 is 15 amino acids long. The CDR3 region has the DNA TGTGCCAGCAGCTTGGGGACAGGGGCGGGGGAGACCCAGTACTTC. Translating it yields CASSLGTGAGETQYF.

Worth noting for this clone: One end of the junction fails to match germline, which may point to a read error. The CDR3 loop reads CASTLHSVNEQFF. Here the CDR3 DNA reads TGTGCCAGCACCTTACATTCGGTGAATGAGCAGTTCTTC. V usage is TRBV7-2 and J usage is TRBJ2-1; D gene uncertain. The germline gives CDR1 SGHTA, CDR2 FQGNSA. The length of the CDR3 is 13 residues. Complete variable domain (other parts from reference TRBV7-2 and TRBJ2-1): GAGVSQSPSNKVTEKGKDVELRCDPISGHTALYWYRQSLGQGLEFLIYFQGNSAPDKSGLPSDRFSAERTGGSVSTLTIQRTQQEDSAVYLCASTLHSVNEQFFGPGTRLTVL.